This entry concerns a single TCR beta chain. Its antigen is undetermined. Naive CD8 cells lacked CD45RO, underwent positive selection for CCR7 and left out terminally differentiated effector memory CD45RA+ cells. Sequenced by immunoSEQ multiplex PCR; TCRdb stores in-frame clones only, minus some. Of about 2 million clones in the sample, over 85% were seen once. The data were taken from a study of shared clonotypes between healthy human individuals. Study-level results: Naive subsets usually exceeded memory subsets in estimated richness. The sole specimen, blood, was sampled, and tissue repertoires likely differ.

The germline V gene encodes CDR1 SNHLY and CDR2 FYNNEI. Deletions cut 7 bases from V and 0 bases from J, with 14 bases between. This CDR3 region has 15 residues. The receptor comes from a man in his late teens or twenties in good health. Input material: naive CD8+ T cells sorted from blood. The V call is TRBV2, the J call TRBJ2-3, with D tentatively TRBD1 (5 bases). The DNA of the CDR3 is TGTGCCAGCACTCCTGGGGCGGCTAGCACAGATACGCAGTATTTT. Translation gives CASTPGAASTDTQYF.